This TCR beta chain stems from a study of shared clonotypes between healthy human individuals. General study results and limits: Since donors were few, the genetic and exposure-history diversity represented was limited.

Repertoires were generated with immunoSEQ multiplex PCR, while TCRdb's copy carries only in-frame clones and drops some. The sample holds about 1.5 million clones; 95% to 99% are singletons and the top ten take 0.4% to 0.55%. This clone was detected once. The antigen remains unidentified. J gave up 0 bases and V 2 bases, and 10 bases lay outside the gene matches. Germline loops: CDR1 MDHEN, CDR2 SYDVKM. The CDR3 totals 20 residues. The receptor's source is a man aged 25 to 45 in good health. V is TRBV28 and J is TRBJ2-3; the match to TRBD2 covers 14 bases. Sequencing was performed on naive CD4+ T cells sorted from blood. Subset indicated: CD45RA+ positively selected. Here the CDR3 DNA reads TGTGCCAGCAGTTTAGGGACTAGCGGGAGACTAGAGAGTAGCACAGATACGCAGTATTTT. Protein sequence: CASSLGTSGRLESSTDTQYF.